The T cell receptor (beta chain) under discussion was sequenced for a study of early T cells in non-severe SARS-CoV-2 infection. One entry per CDR3 protein results from TCRdb running MiXCR on the 5' RACE reads. This sample has around 55,000 distinct CDR3 sequences, with under 15% found just once. Sequenced input: whole blood. This TCR derives from an adult who was a healthcare worker with PCR-confirmed SARS-CoV-2 infection or an uninfected control (not recorded which).

DNA for the CDR3: TGCAGTGCCCCCCCCGCCAGGGAGACCTATAATTCACCCCTCCACTTT. Protein sequence: CSAPPARETYNSPLHF. The rearrangement joins TRBV20-1 to TRBJ1-6, with a weak D call TRBD1 (5 bases). The CDR3 is 16 residues long. Germline V gene lookup returns CDR1 DFQATT and CDR2 SNEGSKA (reference sequence). V lost 6 bases and J lost 2, with 17 bases in between.